This T cell receptor beta chain came from a study of T cells in Graves' hyperthyroidism and ophthalmopathy. Overall study context: Blood from the periphery was taken at initial diagnosis, before any treatment. General observations from the study: Clonotypes that were expanded in thyroid above 0.001 mostly appeared in blood too. A model built on 13 V-J features separated ophthalmopathy from stable hyperthyroidism.

Germline V CDR1 and CDR2: SGHAT, FQDESV (reference sequence). The CDR3 loop spans 14 amino acids. Amplification of TCR beta CDR3 regions used RNA as the template. HTBI primers were employed in a first-round RT-PCR of the TCR CDR3. TCRdb recomputed calls from the multiplex PCR reads with MiXCR, one row per CDR3 protein. The sample records about 610,000 distinct CDR3 sequences, around 15% being singletons. This clonotype was detected many times. Its antigen remains unidentified. The junction departs from germline at one end; a sequencing error may be responsible. Exclusion followed for patients with uncontrolled infection, other autoimmune disease, pregnancy or lactation.

This receptor was obtained from a woman between 40 and 55 years old with Graves' ophthalmopathy. The chain combines TRBV11-1 with TRBJ1-1; no firm D call. Sequenced: blood. CDR3 region: CASSIASGQAEAFF. CDR3 nucleotide sequence: TGTGCCAGCAGCATAGCTTCCGGCCAAGCTGAAGCTTTCTTT.